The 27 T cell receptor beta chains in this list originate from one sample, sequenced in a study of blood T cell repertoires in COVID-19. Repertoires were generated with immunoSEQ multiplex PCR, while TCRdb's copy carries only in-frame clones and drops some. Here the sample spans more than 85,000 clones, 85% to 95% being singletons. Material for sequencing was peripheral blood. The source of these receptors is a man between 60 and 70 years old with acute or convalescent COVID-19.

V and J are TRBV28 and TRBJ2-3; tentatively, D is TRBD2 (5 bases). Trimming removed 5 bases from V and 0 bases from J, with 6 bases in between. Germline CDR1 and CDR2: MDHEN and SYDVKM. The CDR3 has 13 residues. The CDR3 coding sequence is TGTGCCAGCAGTGGAGGCAGCACAGATACGCAGTATTTT. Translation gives CASSGGSTDTQYF.

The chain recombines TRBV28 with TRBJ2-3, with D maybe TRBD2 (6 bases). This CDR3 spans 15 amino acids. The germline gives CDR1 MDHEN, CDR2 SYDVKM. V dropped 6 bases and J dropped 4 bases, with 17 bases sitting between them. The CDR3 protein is CASSSPRERSDTQYF. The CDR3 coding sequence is TGTGCCAGCAGCTCCCCCCGGGAGAGGTCAGATACGCAGTATTTT.

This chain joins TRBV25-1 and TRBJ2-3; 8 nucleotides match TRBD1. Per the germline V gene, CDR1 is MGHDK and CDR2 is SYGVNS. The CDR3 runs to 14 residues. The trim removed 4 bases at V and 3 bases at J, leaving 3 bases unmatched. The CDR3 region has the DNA TGTGCCAGCAGTGTGACAGGGGCGACAGATACGCAGTATTTT. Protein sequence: CASSVTGATDTQYF. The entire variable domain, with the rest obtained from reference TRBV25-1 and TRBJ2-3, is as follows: EADIYQTPRYLVIGTGKKITLECSQTMGHDKMYWYQQDPGMELHLIHYSYGVNSTEKGDLSSESTVSRIRTEHFPLTLESARPSHTSQYLCASSVTGATDTQYFGPGTRLTVL.

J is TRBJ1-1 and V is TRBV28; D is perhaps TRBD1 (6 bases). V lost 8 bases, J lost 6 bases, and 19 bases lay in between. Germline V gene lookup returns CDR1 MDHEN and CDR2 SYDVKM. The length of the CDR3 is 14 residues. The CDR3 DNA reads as TGTGCCAGCGTGACCTGGGGGGAGGGGGCTGAAGCTTTCTTT. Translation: CASVTWGEGAEAFF.

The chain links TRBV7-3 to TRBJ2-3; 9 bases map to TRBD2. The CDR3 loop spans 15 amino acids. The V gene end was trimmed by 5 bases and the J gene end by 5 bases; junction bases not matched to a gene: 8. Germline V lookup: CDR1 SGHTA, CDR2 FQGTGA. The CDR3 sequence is CASSISGSSEDTQYF. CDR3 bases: TGTGCCAGCAGCATTAGCGGGAGCTCGGAAGATACGCAGTATTTT.

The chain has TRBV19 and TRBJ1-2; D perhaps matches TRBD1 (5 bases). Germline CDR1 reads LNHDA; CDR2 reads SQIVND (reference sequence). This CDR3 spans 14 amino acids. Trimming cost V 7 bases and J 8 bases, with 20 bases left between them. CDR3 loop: CASNPTGSNGGYTF. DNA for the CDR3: TGTGCCAGTAATCCTACAGGCAGTAATGGGGGCTACACCTTC. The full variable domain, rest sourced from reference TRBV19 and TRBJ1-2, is DGGITQSPKYLFRKEGQNVTLSCEQNLNHDAMYWYRQDPGQGLRLIYYSQIVNDFQKGDIAEGYSVSREKKESFPLTVTSAQKNPTAFYLCASNPTGSNGGYTFGSGTRLTVV.

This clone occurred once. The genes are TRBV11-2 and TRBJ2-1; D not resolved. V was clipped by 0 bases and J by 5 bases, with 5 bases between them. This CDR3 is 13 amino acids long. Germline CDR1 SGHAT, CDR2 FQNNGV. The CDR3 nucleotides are TGTGCCAGCAGCTTAGATCCGGACAATGAGCAGTTCTTC. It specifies CASSLDPDNEQFF.

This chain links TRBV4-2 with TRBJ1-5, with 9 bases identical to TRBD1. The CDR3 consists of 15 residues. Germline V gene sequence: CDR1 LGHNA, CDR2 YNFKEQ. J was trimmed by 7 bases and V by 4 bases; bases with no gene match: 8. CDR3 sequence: CASSRDRERRQPQHF. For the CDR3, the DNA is TGTGCCAGCAGCCGGGACAGGGAGAGGAGGCAGCCCCAGCATTTT.

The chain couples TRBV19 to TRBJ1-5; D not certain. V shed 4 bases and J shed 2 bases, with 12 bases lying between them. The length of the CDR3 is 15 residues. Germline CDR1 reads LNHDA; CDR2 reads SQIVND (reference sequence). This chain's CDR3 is CASSTQIFGNQPQHF. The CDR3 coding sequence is TGTGCCAGTAGTACACAGATTTTCGGCAATCAGCCCCAGCATTTT.

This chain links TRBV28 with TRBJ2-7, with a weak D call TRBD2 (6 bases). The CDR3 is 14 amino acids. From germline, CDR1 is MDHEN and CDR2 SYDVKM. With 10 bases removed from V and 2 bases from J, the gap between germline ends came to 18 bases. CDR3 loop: CATNKRGGTYEQYF. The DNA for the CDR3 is TGTGCCACCAACAAGAGGGGAGGAACCTACGAGCAGTACTTC.

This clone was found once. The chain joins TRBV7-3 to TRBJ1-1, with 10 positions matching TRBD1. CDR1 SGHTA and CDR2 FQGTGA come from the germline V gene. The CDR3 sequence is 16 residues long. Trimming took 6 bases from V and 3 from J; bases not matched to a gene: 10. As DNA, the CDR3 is TGTGCCAGCAGTTCAGGACAGGGGGGTTCGGACACTGAAGCTTTCTTT. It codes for CASSSGQGGSDTEAFF.

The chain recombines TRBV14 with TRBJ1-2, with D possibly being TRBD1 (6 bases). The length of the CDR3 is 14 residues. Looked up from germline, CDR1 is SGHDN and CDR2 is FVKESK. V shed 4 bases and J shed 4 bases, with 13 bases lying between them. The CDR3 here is CASSRGDRSYGYTF. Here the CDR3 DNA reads TGTGCCAGCAGCCGGGGAGACAGGTCCTATGGCTACACCTTC.

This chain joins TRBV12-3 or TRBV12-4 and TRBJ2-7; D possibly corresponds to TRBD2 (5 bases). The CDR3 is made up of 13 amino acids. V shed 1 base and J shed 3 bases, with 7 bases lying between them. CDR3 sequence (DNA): TGTGCCAGCAGTTTAGGGGAGCGCTACGAGCAGTACTTC. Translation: CASSLGERYEQYF.

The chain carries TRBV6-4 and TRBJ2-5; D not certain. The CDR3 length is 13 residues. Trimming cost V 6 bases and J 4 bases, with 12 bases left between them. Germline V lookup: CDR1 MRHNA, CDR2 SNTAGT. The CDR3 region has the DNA TGTGCCAGCAGCTTGAGAGAAAGAGAGACCCAGTACTTC. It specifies CASSLRERETQYF.

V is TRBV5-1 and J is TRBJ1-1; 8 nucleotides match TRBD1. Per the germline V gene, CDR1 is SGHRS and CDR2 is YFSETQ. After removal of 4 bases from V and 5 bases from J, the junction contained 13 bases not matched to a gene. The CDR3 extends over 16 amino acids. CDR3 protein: CASSSTDRGVKTEAFF. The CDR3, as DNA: TGCGCCAGCAGCAGTACCGACAGGGGAGTCAAAACTGAAGCTTTCTTT.

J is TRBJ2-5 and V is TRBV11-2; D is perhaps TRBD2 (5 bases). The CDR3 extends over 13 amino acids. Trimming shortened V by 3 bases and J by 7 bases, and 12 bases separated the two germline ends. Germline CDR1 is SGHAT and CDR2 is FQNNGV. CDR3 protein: CASSFGKIGTQYF. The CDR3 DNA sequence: TGTGCCAGCAGCTTCGGGAAAATCGGGACCCAGTACTTC.

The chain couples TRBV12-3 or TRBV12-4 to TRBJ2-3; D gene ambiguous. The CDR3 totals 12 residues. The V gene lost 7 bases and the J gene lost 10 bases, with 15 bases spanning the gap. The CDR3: CASNSEKPAQYF. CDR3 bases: TGTGCCAGCAATTCCGAGAAGCCCGCGCAGTATTTT.

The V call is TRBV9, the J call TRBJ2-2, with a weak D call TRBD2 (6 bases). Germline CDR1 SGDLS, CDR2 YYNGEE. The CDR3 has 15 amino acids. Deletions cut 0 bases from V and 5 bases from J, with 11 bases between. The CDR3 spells CASSVGGGWTGELFF. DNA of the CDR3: TGTGCCAGCAGCGTAGGGGGAGGATGGACCGGGGAGCTGTTTTTT.

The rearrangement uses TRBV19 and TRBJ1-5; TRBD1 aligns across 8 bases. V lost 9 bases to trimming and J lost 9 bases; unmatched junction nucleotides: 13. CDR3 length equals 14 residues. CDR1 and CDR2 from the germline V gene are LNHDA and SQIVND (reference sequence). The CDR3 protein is CASSSTGAVVPQHF. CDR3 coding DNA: TGTGCCAGCTCCTCGACAGGGGCAGTGGTGCCCCAGCATTTT.

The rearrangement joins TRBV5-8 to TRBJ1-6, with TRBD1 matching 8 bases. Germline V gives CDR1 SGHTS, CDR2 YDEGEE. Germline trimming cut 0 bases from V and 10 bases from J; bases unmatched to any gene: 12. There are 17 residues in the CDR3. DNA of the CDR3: TGTGCCAGCAGCTTGGAGGGGGGCGACAGGGGTCGGTCACCCCTCCACTTT. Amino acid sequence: CASSLEGGDRGRSPLHF.

The CDR3 bases are TGTGCCAGCAGCATCAGCGGGAGTGTAGATACGCAGTATTTT. Translation gives CASSISGSVDTQYF. The genes are TRBV7-3 and TRBJ2-3, with 8 bases lining up with TRBD2. The CDR3 is made up of 14 amino acids. V dropped 5 bases and J dropped 5; count of bases not matched to a gene: 6. Looked up from germline, CDR1 is SGHTA and CDR2 is FQGTGA.

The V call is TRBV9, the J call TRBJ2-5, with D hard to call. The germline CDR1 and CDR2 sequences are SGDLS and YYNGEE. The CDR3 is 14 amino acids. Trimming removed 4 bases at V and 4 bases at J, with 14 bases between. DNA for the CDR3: TGTGCCAGCAGCCGCGACATTTTTCGAGAGACCCAGTACTTC. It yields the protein CASSRDIFRETQYF.

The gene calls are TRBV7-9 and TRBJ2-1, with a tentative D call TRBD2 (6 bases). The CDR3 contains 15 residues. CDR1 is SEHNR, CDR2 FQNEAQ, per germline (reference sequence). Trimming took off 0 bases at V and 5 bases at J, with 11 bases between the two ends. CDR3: CASSLAGGEDNEQFF. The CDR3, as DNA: TGTGCCAGCAGCTTAGCGGGAGGAGAAGACAATGAGCAGTTCTTC. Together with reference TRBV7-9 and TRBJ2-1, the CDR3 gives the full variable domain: DTGVSQNPRHKITKRGQNVTFRCDPISEHNRLYWYRQTLGQGPEFLTYFQNEAQLEKSRLLSDRFSAERPKGSFSTLEIQRTEQGDSAMYLCASSLAGGEDNEQFFGPGTRLTVL.

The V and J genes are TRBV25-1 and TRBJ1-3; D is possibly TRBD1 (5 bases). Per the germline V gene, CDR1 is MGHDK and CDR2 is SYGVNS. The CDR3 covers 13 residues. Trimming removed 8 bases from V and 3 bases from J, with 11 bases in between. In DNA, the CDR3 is TGTGCCAGCGCAGGGAATGATGGAAACACCATATATTTT. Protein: CASAGNDGNTIYF.

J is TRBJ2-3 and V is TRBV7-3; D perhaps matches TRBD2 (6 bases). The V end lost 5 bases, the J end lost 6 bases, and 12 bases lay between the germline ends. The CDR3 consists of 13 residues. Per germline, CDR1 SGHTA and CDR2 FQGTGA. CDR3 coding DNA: TGTGCCAGCAGCCCCGGGAGAGCGGATACGCAGTATTTT. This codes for CASSPGRADTQYF.

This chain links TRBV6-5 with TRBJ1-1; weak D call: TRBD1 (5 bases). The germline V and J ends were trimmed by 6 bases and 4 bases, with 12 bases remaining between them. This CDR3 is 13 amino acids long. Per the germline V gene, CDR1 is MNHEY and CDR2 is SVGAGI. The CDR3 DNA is TGTGCCAGCAGCCCCTCGGGGGGCACTGAAGCTTTCTTT. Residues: CASSPSGGTEAFF.

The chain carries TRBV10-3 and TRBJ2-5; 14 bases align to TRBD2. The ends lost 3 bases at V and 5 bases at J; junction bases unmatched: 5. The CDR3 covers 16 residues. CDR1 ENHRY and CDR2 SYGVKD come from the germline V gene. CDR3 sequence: CAISDSGLAGVETQYF. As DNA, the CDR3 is TGTGCCATCAGTGACTCGGGACTAGCGGGAGTGGAGACCCAGTACTTC.